A selection of T cell receptor beta chains follows, all from one sample in a study of T-cell reconstitution after alpha-beta-depleted transplantation in children. TCRdb re-called the PCR reads with MiXCR, one entry per CDR3 protein. This table holds around 490,000 distinct CDR3 sequences, more than 9.5% found once. This specimen consisted of PBMCs, mostly from graft donor cells, obtained 180 days after TCRalphabeta/CD19-depleted stem cell transplant. The receptors originated from a female patient between 2 and 15 years old who had a stem cell transplant for aplastic anemia, so the T cells may come from the graft donor. CDR3s include the opening cysteine and the closing phenylalanine or tryptophan. The D gene is left open where the match is weak. Size tells how often a clone was seen (once, few, many) or the class of an expanded clone, and some rows leave it out.

many	TRBV20-1	TRBJ2-1	TRBD2	TGCAGTGCTAGAGGGGAGTCTAGCGGCCTCCTCTACAATGAGCAGTTCTTC	CSARGESSGLLYNEQFF
few	TRBV6-5	TRBJ2-5	NA	TGTGCCAGCAGTTACTCAGGAGGAGCCCAGTACTTC	CASSYSGGAQYF
few	TRBV7-9	TRBJ1-5	NA	TGTGCCAGCAGCTTACAAGAGGGTTGGCCCCAGCATTTT	CASSLQEGWPQHF
NA	TRBV6-2/TRBV6-3	TRBJ2-5	TRBD1	TGTGCCAGCAGTTACTTTCTCCGGGACAGGGTCGAGACCCAGTACTTC	CASSYFLRDRVETQYF
NA	TRBV12-5	TRBJ2-1	TRBD2	TGTGCTAGTGGTTTGGCTGCGACTAGCGGGAGTGGTGATGAGCAGTTCTTC	CASGLAATSGSGDEQFF
few	TRBV5-1	TRBJ2-1	TRBD2	TGCGTCAGCAGCTTGGATTCTAGCGGGAGGGCCCAGAATGAGCAGTTCTTC	CVSSLDSSGRAQNEQFF
NA	TRBV5-1	TRBJ2-5	NA	TGCGCCAGCAGCTCAGCCGGGGCCCAAGAGACCCAGTACTTC	CASSSAGAQETQYF
many	TRBV15	TRBJ2-1	NA	TGTGCCACCAGCAGAGACAGGGCCCGTCTTTACAATGAGCAGTTCTTC	CATSRDRARLYNEQFF
few	TRBV11-2	TRBJ2-3	NA	TGTGCCAGCAGCTTAAGCCCCGGGACGGGGACCACAGATACGCAGTATTTT	CASSLSPGTGTTDTQYF
NA	TRBV6-2/TRBV6-3	TRBJ2-5	NA	TGTGCCAGCAGGACGGACAGCCCTGAGACCCAGTACTTC	CASRTDSPETQYF
few	TRBV7-9	TRBJ1-1	NA	TGTGCCTGGGATGTGGGGGCTCTCACTGAAGCTTTCTTT	CAWDVGALTEAFF
few	TRBV24-1	TRBJ1-5	NA	TGTGCCACCACTGGGGGCCCAAATCAGCCCCAGCATTTT	CATTGGPNQPQHF
NA	TRBV7-2	TRBJ1-2	TRBD1	TGTGCCAGCAGCTTATCCTCGGGACAGGGTTCCTATGGCTACACCTTC	CASSLSSGQGSYGYTF
NA	TRBV11-3	TRBJ2-2	NA	TGTGCCAGCAGCTTAGATCGGTTGGGCGGGGAGCTGTTTTTT	CASSLDRLGGELFF
NA	TRBV6-1	TRBJ1-4	TRBD1	TGTGCCAGCGGGAAGCTTAGAGGGACAGGGGAGGAAAAACTGTTTTTT	CASGKLRGTGEEKLFF
NA	TRBV12-3/TRBV12-4	TRBJ2-7	NA	TGTGCCAGCAGTTTTCCCCGGGGGGCGGGACTCTCCTACGAGCAGTACTTC	CASSFPRGAGLSYEQYF
many	TRBV3-1	TRBJ2-1	NA	TGTGCCAGCCAAGGGGGGGGAGTAAGTCCCATGGAGCAGTTCTTC	CASQGGGVSPMEQFF
few	TRBV28	TRBJ1-2	TRBD1	TGTGCCAGCAGTTTAGGCGGGACAGGGGGCAGAAACTATGGCTACACCTTC	CASSLGGTGGRNYGYTF
few	TRBV5-1	TRBJ1-1	NA	TGCGCCAGCAGCTCCCCGGGGAGGGGACGCGAAGCTTTCTTT	CASSSPGRGREAFF
NA	TRBV7-6	TRBJ2-1	NA	TGTGCCAGCAGCCCCGGACCCCTAGCGCGGGATGAGCAGTTCTTC	CASSPGPLARDEQFF
few	TRBV28	TRBJ1-5	NA	TGTGCCAGCAACGGGGGGTTTCAGCCCCAGCATTTT	CASNGGFQPQHF
NA	TRBV6-1	TRBJ1-3	NA	TGTGCCAGCAGGCTACAGGGAAGCAACACCATATATTTT	CASRLQGSNTIYF
NA	TRBV20-1	TRBJ2-7	NA	TGCAGTGCGAAGCAGGCGCTCTCCCGGAGTCCCTACGAGCAGTACTTC	CSAKQALSRSPYEQYF
many	TRBV15	TRBJ1-4	TRBD1	TGTGCCACCAGCGGACAGGGGTTTAATGAAAAACTGTTTTTT	CATSGQGFNEKLFF
NA	TRBV28	TRBJ2-1	NA	TGTGCCAGCAGAGATGGGGGGTTGGACAATGAGCAGTTCTTC	CASRDGGLDNEQFF
few	TRBV7-2	TRBJ1-5	TRBD1	TGTGCCAGCAGCTTGACAGGGGGACATAGCAATCAGCCCCAGCATTTT	CASSLTGGHSNQPQHF
NA	TRBV7-2	TRBJ2-5	TRBD2	TGTGCCAGCAGTTCCATCGGACTAGTGTTGGGGGAGACCCAGTACTTC	CASSSIGLVLGETQYF
many	TRBV20-1	TRBJ1-6	NA	TGCAGTGCTAAAGCATGGAGTAATTCACCCCTCCACTTT	CSAKAWSNSPLHF
few	TRBV7-7	TRBJ2-7	NA	TGTGCCAGCAGCCCAAGGGATGAGGGCTACGAGCAGTACTTC	CASSPRDEGYEQYF
few	TRBV4-2	TRBJ1-1	NA	TGTGCCAGCAGCCTCCCTCCCAGTCAGCGTAACAGCCGCCCAGAAATGAACACTGAAGCTTTCTTT	CASSLPPSQRNSRPEMNTEAFF
NA	TRBV7-8	TRBJ2-3	TRBD2	TGTGCCAGCAGCTTCCGCCAGACTAGCCGCACAGATACGCAGTATTTT	CASSFRQTSRTDTQYF
NA	TRBV19	TRBJ1-5	NA	TGTGCCAGCCGGACCGAGGATCAGCCCCAGCATTTT	CASRTEDQPQHF
few	TRBV28	TRBJ2-4	TRBD2	TGTGCCACCGGCCTGCTAGCGGGAGCGGGAAGCAAAAACATTCAGTACTTC	CATGLLAGAGSKNIQYF
NA	TRBV12-5	TRBJ2-5	TRBD2	TGTACTAGTGGTTTGGTTCTGCGCATGTTTAGCGGGGCCCAGTACTTC	CTSGLVLRMFSGAQYF
NA	TRBV29-1	TRBJ2-1	NA	TGCAGCGTTGCAAAACTAGACAATGAGCAGTTCTTC	CSVAKLDNEQFF
many	TRBV6-6	TRBJ2-2	NA	TGTGCCAGCAGTCGCGCCGGGGAGCTGTTTTTT	CASSRAGELFF
NA	TRBV5-1	TRBJ2-7	TRBD2	TGCGCCAGCAGCTCCCGGACTAGCGGTAGCTCCTACGAGCAGTACTTC	CASSSRTSGSSYEQYF
few	TRBV5-6	TRBJ2-6	TRBD2	TGTGCCAGCAGCGTGTCAGGCAGTGGGAGGGCGGGGGCCAACGTCCTGACTTTC	CASSVSGSGRAGANVLTF
few	TRBV7-2	TRBJ2-1	TRBD2	TGTGCCAGCAGCTTAGTGGGACTAGCGGGAAACAATGAGCAGTTCTTC	CASSLVGLAGNNEQFF
NA	TRBV4-3	TRBJ2-3	TRBD2	TGCGCCAGCAGCCAAGAGTGGCTAGCGGGAGGCCCCGGCCCAGATACGCAGTATTTT	CASSQEWLAGGPGPDTQYF
NA	TRBV5-6	TRBJ1-1	NA	TGTGCCAGCAGCTGGGAAAAGGGTGCGGCCCCGAGGAACACTGAAGCTTTCTTT	CASSWEKGAAPRNTEAFF
few	TRBV10-3	TRBJ2-1	TRBD2	TGTGCCATCAGTGGGACTAGCGGGGTTTCCAATGAGCAGTTCTTC	CAISGTSGVSNEQFF
few	TRBV27	TRBJ2-7	TRBD1	TGTGCCAGCAGTTTGCGTGACAGGGGTTCCGAGCAGTACTTC	CASSLRDRGSEQYF
few	TRBV20-1	TRBJ2-7	NA	TGCAGTGCTAGTCCGGGCCCCATTAAGGGCGAGCAGTACTTC	CSASPGPIKGEQYF
NA	TRBV5-1	TRBJ1-2	NA	TGCGCCAGCAGGCTAGGCAATCACCGTAACTATGGCTACACCTTC	CASRLGNHRNYGYTF
few	TRBV12-3/TRBV12-4	TRBJ1-1	NA	TGTGCCAGCAGTCGGGCCTACGATGCTTTCTTT	CASSRAYDAFF
NA	TRBV9	TRBJ2-7	NA	TGTGCCAGCAGCGGTAGCGTGATGAACGAGCAGTACTTC	CASSGSVMNEQYF
few	TRBV20-1	TRBJ1-1	TRBD1	TGCAGTGCTTTAGGACAGGGGGAGTCTGAAGCTTTCTTT	CSALGQGESEAFF
NA	TRBV4-2	TRBJ2-7	NA	TGTGCCAGCAGCCAAGGCAGCGTCAGATCCTACGAGCAGTACTTC	CASSQGSVRSYEQYF
few	TRBV28	TRBJ2-5	TRBD2	TGTGCCAGCAGTTTATGGGCCCCACTAGCGGGAGGGCGGCTGGGGGAGACCCAGTACTTC	CASSLWAPLAGGRLGETQYF
NA	TRBV5-8	TRBJ2-4	NA	TGTGCCAGCAGCGGGGGGCGGGGGGCCAAAAACATTCAGTACTTC	CASSGGRGAKNIQYF
NA	TRBV4-3	TRBJ2-1	NA	TGCGCCAGCAGCCAAGATCTGGACGAAAGCTCCTACAATGAGCAGTTCTTC	CASSQDLDESSYNEQFF
NA	TRBV28	TRBJ1-6	NA	TGTGCCAGCAGCTTGGGTACACCCCTCCACTTT	CASSLGTPLHF
NA	TRBV20-1	TRBJ2-3	NA	TGCAGTGCTAGAGATCTAGAGGGTACGCAGTATTTT	CSARDLEGTQYF
many	TRBV7-2	TRBJ2-4	TRBD1	TGTGCCAGCAGCCCGGGGCGGGACAGGGTATTGTACTTC	CASSPGRDRVLYF
NA	TRBV5-1	TRBJ1-1	NA	TGCGCCAGCAGCTTGGTACAGATCCCGAACACTGAAGCTTTCTTT	CASSLVQIPNTEAFF
NA	TRBV4-2	TRBJ2-3	NA	TGTGCCAGCAGCGCTCCTGGAAACACAGATACGCAGTATTTT	CASSAPGNTDTQYF
many	TRBV7-7	TRBJ2-1	TRBD1	TGTGCCAGCAGCCCCGGGACAGCAGTACACCATGAGCAGTTCTTC	CASSPGTAVHHEQFF
NA	TRBV20-1	TRBJ1-1	NA	TGCAGTGCTAGACCGGGGGGGCTCTCTGAAGCTTTCTTT	CSARPGGLSEAFF